The TCR beta chain described here comes from a study of PD-L1 blockade in urothelial cancer (dated by TCRdb to the late 2010s). A note on the overall study: Every patient began therapy around 2014 and was given atezolizumab 1,200 mg intravenously every 3 weeks. In the same patients, whole exome sequencing and RNA sequencing of pretreatment tumors were performed in addition to TCR sequencing. Patients had an ECOG performance status of 0 or 1 and had received between 0 and 3 prior chemotherapy regimens. TCR sequencing covered pretreatment tumor samples and matched, serially collected peripheral blood taken before and after atezolizumab treatment. The study was an exploratory multi-omic analysis of somatic, immune and clinical correlates of response to PD-L1 blockade with atezolizumab in urothelial cancer. Under 30 patients had pretreatment blood TCR-seq, some 25 had at least one posttreatment blood collection, and some 25 had tumor TCR-seq. Durable clinical benefit was achieved by nine patients and was not achieved by 20 patients. Progression-free survival longer than 6 months counted as durable clinical benefit, and TCR features were additionally tested against both progression-free and overall survival. A median of 141,255 T cells and some 90,000 unique TCRs was obtained from blood samples, and a median clonality of about 0.08 was observed. About 85% of the roughly 29 patients were identified as males with urothelial cancer of bladder origin, and a prior smoking history was reported by 18 of 29 patients. Blood samples were analyzed 3 weeks after the start of treatment (second dose) and 6 weeks after the start of treatment. The research as a whole found: Improved progression-free and overall survival was associated with having pretreatment peripheral blood TCR clonality below the median. Because of the small sample size (n = 29) and the many exploratory analyses performed, the results are intended to be regarded as hypothesis-generating. Greater expansion of tumor-associated TCR clones in peripheral blood 3 weeks after the start of treatment was observed in patients with durable benefit (n of about 21, p = 0.022).

Synthetic TCR analog templates were spiked into each PCR to estimate absolute template abundance from read counts. The immunoSEQ assay used bias-controlled V and J gene primers to amplify TCRbeta CDR3 regions from genomic DNA. Rearranged TCRbeta segments were sequenced at approximately 20X coverage. The study's processing was this. Sequencing errors were corrected by clustering and CDR3s were annotated against IMGT to assign V, D and J genes. Out-of-frame and stop-codon sequences were excluded, and only productive TCRbeta rearrangements were used in downstream analyses. Clonality was computed as one minus Shannon entropy normalized by the log of the number of unique productive sequences. Fisher's exact test with Benjamini-Hochberg correction, at a threshold of adjusted p below 0.01, was used to find clones that differed between time points or between blood and tumor. TCRdb limited this immuneACCESS table to in-frame rearrangements with V and J called. A share of clones is missing; checked studies link under half to unresolved V genes, and the rest is unexplained. Clone size and the V and J calls come from that table; the DNA yielded D and trimming. Here the sample has under 100,000 clones; 82% occur a single time. The top ten constitute around 9.5% of the sample.

Looking up the germline V gene yields CDR1 KGHSH and CDR2 LQKENI. V loses 6 bases of germline sequence and J loses 0 bases, and the interval between the two ends is 10 bases. The CDR3 runs 14 residues from the cysteine to the phenylalanine. The retained sequence is limited to the CDR3, 42 bases, with the frame set at the first base. A cohort of 25 to 30 patients with locally advanced or metastatic urothelial carcinoma, treated at Memorial Sloan Kettering on a trial protocol, was included. Peripheral blood mononuclear cells were collected pretreatment and during treatment, with between 1 and 8 total time points obtained per patient. The Qiagen DNeasy Blood extraction kit was used to purify genomic DNA from total PBMCs and tumor samples. PBMCs were collected pretreatment and during treatment, and were isolated and stored as previously described. On this clone: The specificity of this receptor is unknown. No quality values exist for individual bases; no much larger clone is one base distant.

Sequencing used PBMCs, obtained around atezolizumab (anti-PD-L1) treatment. This receptor chain uses TRBV18 and TRBJ2-3; tentative D gene TRBD2, with 6 bases matching. This clonotype originated in a man between 65 and 80 years old with urothelial cancer. The nucleotides are TGTGCCAGCTCTCCTAGCGCCAGCACAGATACGCAGTATTTT. It encodes CASSPSASTDTQYF.